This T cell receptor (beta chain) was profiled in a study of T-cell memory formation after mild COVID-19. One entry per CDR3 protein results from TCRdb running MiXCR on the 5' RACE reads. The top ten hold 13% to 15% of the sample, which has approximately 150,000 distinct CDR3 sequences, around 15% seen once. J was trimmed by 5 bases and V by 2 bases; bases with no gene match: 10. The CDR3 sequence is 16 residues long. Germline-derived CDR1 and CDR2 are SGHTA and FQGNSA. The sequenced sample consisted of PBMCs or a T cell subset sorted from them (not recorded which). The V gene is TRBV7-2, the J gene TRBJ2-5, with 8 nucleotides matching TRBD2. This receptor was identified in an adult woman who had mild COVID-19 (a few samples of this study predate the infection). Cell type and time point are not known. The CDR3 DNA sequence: TGTGCCAGCAGCTTAAGCGGCGGGAGGACTGGGGAGACCCAGTACTTC. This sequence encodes CASSLSGGRTGETQYF.